The 23 T cell receptor beta chains reported below all come from one sample, sequenced in a study of radiotherapy plus CTLA-4 blockade in lung cancer. Clones were read by immunoSEQ multiplex PCR, and TCRdb kept only the in-frame ones, dropping some. The table lists tens of thousands of clones, around 70% of them singletons. The specimen comprised peripheral blood, sampled from a patient treated with radiotherapy plus ipilimumab. The receptors derive from a human donor with non-small cell lung cancer who had stable disease on radiotherapy plus ipilimumab.

This clone turned up a few times. The chain joins TRBV5-1 to TRBJ2-7, with TRBD2 matching over 14 bases. The CDR3 consists of 16 residues. After removal of 4 bases from V and 5 bases from J, the junction contained 8 bases not matched to a gene. Germline V lookup: CDR1 SGHRS, CDR2 YFSETQ. CDR3 nucleotide sequence: TGCGCCAGCAGCGTCGGGACTAGCGGGAGTTTCCACGAGCAGTACTTC. Amino acid sequence: CASSVGTSGSFHEQYF. Filled out from reference TRBV5-1 and TRBJ2-7, the complete variable domain reads KAGVTQTPRYLIKTRGQQVTLSCSPISGHRSVSWYQQTPGQGLQFLFEYFSETQRNKGNFPGRFSGRQFSNSRSEMNVSTLELGDSALYLCASSVGTSGSFHEQYFGPGTRLTVT.

The chain joins TRBV6-1 to TRBJ1-5, with D unresolved. V shed 3 bases and J shed 6 bases, with 15 bases lying between them. This CDR3 is 15 amino acids long. In germline, CDR1 is MNHNS, CDR2 SASEGT. The CDR3 protein is CASSDNSGRAQPQHF. CDR3 coding DNA: TGTGCCAGCAGTGATAATTCCGGGCGGGCTCAGCCCCAGCATTTT.

The chain has TRBV11-2 and TRBJ2-1; TRBD2 aligns across 11 bases. V lost 5 bases and J lost 5; bases outside the gene matches: 8. The CDR3 runs 16 residues. In germline, CDR1 is SGHAT, CDR2 FQNNGV. The CDR3 DNA reads as TGTGCCAGCAGCGCGGGTAGCGGGAGGGGCCACAATGAGCAGTTCTTC. It translates to CASSAGSGRGHNEQFF.

This clone was observed once. V and J are TRBV28 and TRBJ1-5; D is possibly TRBD1 (6 bases). The V gene's germline CDR1 is MDHEN and CDR2 SYDVKM. V was clipped by 8 bases and J by 3 bases, with 11 bases between them. The CDR3 is made up of 13 amino acids. CDR3 nucleotide sequence: TGTGCCAGCCTTGGACAGAACAATCAGCCCCAGCATTTT. This sequence encodes CASLGQNNQPQHF.

CDR3 loop: CASSPQGARAFF. DNA of the CDR3: TGTGCCAGCAGTCCTCAGGGGGCTCGGGCTTTCTTT. This chain links TRBV28 with TRBJ1-1; 8 nucleotides align to TRBD1. Per germline, CDR1 MDHEN and CDR2 SYDVKM. V lost 5 bases and J lost 11; bases outside the gene matches: 7. CDR3 length: 12 residues.

The genes are TRBV5-4 and TRBJ2-5, with TRBD2 identical over 7 bases. J was trimmed by 2 bases and V by 4 bases; bases with no gene match: 5. The CDR3 totals 14 residues. CDR1 is SGHNT and CDR2 is YYREEE in the germline V gene (reference sequence). The CDR3, as DNA: TGTGCCAGCAGCCCAGCGGGGATGCAAGAGACCCAGTACTTC. Protein product: CASSPAGMQETQYF.

V is TRBV4-2 and J is TRBJ2-7; no reliable D call. With 4 bases removed from V and 0 bases from J, the gap between germline ends came to 10 bases. Per germline, CDR1 LGHNA and CDR2 YNFKEQ. The CDR3 extends over 14 amino acids. The CDR3 DNA is TGTGCCAGCAGCCCTTCCCTAAGCTCCTACGAGCAGTACTTC. It is translated as CASSPSLSSYEQYF.

The chain employs TRBV2 and TRBJ1-6; D not certain. From germline, CDR1 is SNHLY and CDR2 FYNNEI. This CDR3 is 16 amino acids long. V was clipped by 2 bases and J by 3 bases, with 11 bases between them. The CDR3 DNA sequence: TGTGCCAGCAGTGAAAGAAACAGCAACTATAATTCACCCCTCCACTTT. Translation: CASSERNSNYNSPLHF.

This clone was observed a few times. V is TRBV10-3 and J is TRBJ2-4; D ambiguous. Germline CDR1 reads ENHRY; CDR2 reads SYGVKD. The germline V and J ends were trimmed by 3 bases and 0 bases, with 12 bases remaining between them. The CDR3 sequence is 16 residues long. The CDR3 region is CAISDSLALAKNIQYF. The CDR3 DNA follows: TGTGCCATCAGTGATAGCCTTGCCTTAGCCAAAAACATTCAGTACTTC.

V and J are TRBV19 and TRBJ1-1, with D possibly being TRBD1 (5 bases). This CDR3 is 14 amino acids long. Trimming shortened V by 5 bases and J by 1 base, and 11 bases separated the two germline ends. Per the germline V gene, CDR1 is LNHDA and CDR2 is SQIVND (reference sequence). CDR3 nucleotide sequence: TGTGCCAGTAGTTGGACCGGGGGGAACACTGAAGCTTTCTTT. Protein product: CASSWTGGNTEAFF.

The rearrangement links TRBV4-2 to TRBJ1-3; D is perhaps TRBD1 (5 bases). This CDR3 has 19 residues. The ends were cut back, 4 bases at V and 1 base at J, with 23 bases in the middle. Germline assignment: CDR1 LGHNA and CDR2 YNFKEQ. CDR3 DNA sequence: TGTGCCAGCAGCCGCCTTCGCGGGACCTTCCTTAGGTCTGGAAACACCATATATTTT. Translated, it gives CASSRLRGTFLRSGNTIYF.

The genes are TRBV6-5 and TRBJ2-1; 12 bases fit TRBD2. The CDR3 spans 14 residues. The germline gives CDR1 MNHEY, CDR2 SVGAGI. The trim removed 6 bases at V and 5 bases at J, leaving 2 bases unmatched. CDR3 nucleotide sequence: TGTGCCAGCAGAAGACTAGCGGGAGACAATGAGCAGTTCTTC. It translates to CASRRLAGDNEQFF.

The chain has TRBV6-1 and TRBJ2-7; TRBD2 might be the D (6 bases). Trimming pared 8 bases from V and 3 bases from J, leaving 20 bases between. CDR1 and CDR2 (germline): MNHNS, SASEGT. The CDR3 runs 15 residues. CDR3 loop: CASGREQLSSYEQYF. The CDR3, as DNA: TGTGCCAGCGGTCGGGAGCAACTTTCTAGCTACGAGCAGTACTTC.

The chain combines TRBV6-6 with TRBJ1-2, with TRBD1 identical over 7 bases. The CDR3 length is 11 residues. The germline V gene encodes CDR1 MNHNY and CDR2 SVGAGI (reference sequence). With 6 bases clipped from V and 8 bases from J, the junction kept 3 bases outside the gene matches. Here the CDR3 reads CASRTTGGYTF. CDR3 DNA: TGTGCCAGCAGGACGACAGGGGGCTACACCTTC.

The chain combines TRBV5-1 with TRBJ2-5; D unresolved. V was trimmed by 0 bases and J by 3 bases, leaving 9 bases between them. The CDR3 is 14 amino acids. Germline V gene data show CDR1 as SGHRS and CDR2 as YFSETQ. Here the CDR3 DNA reads TGCGCCAGCAGCTTGGTTGTAGCTGAAGAGACCCAGTACTTC. Its translation: CASSLVVAEETQYF. Using reference TRBV5-1 and TRBJ2-5 for the parts outside the CDR3, the full variable domain is KAGVTQTPRYLIKTRGQQVTLSCSPISGHRSVSWYQQTPGQGLQFLFEYFSETQRNKGNFPGRFSGRQFSNSRSEMNVSTLELGDSALYLCASSLVVAEETQYFGPGTRLLVL.

The CDR3 DNA sequence: TGTGCCAGCAGCTTGCCTAGCGGGGTGAACACCGGGGAGCTGTTTTTT. This sequence encodes CASSLPSGVNTGELFF. The gene calls are TRBV5-4 and TRBJ2-2, with 9 nucleotides matching TRBD2. Germline assignment: CDR1 SGHNT and CDR2 YYREEE (reference sequence). Germline trimming cut 1 base from V and 1 base from J; bases unmatched to any gene: 2. The CDR3 runs 16 residues.

V gene TRBV7-8 combines with J gene TRBJ2-5; the D gene could be TRBD1 or TRBD2 (6 bases each). Germline-derived CDR1 and CDR2 are SGHVS and FQNEAQ. The V end lost 1 base, the J end lost 4 bases, and 19 bases lay between the germline ends. The CDR3 spans 17 residues. Here the CDR3 DNA reads TGTGCCAGCAGCTTAGGGTCGTATTGGGGGGCTCGAGAGACCCAGTACTTC. It translates to CASSLGSYWGARETQYF.

The gene calls are TRBV6-4 and TRBJ2-2; weak D call: TRBD2 (6 bases). Germline lookup yields CDR1 MRHNA and CDR2 SNTAGT. The CDR3 runs to 15 residues. Trimming took 2 bases from V and 2 from J, leaving 9 bases between them. The chain's CDR3 is CASSDRGLNTGELFF. CDR3 nucleotides: TGTGCCAGCAGTGACCGTGGACTAAACACCGGGGAGCTGTTTTTT.

This clone was picked up a small number of times. The gene calls are TRBV7-2 and TRBJ1-2, with D possibly matching TRBD1 (5 bases). Trimming stripped 5 bases from V and 0 bases from J, with 7 bases between. CDR3 length: 13 residues. CDR1 is SGHTA and CDR2 is FQGNSA in the germline V gene. DNA of the CDR3: TGTGCCAGCAGCCAACAGGCTAACTATGGCTACACCTTC. It is translated as CASSQQANYGYTF.

The chain combines TRBV18 with TRBJ2-7; D might be TRBD1 (6 bases). From germline, CDR1 is KGHSH and CDR2 LQKENI. Trimming left V 3 bases short and J 6 bases short, with 12 bases between. The CDR3 loop spans 13 amino acids. This CDR3 reads CASSPNTGREQYF. The CDR3 DNA follows: TGTGCCAGCTCACCCAACACAGGGCGCGAGCAGTACTTC.

J is TRBJ1-2 and V is TRBV7-9, with D hard to call. Trimming shortened V by 1 base and J by 4 bases, and 10 bases separated the two germline ends. Looked up from germline, CDR1 is SEHNR and CDR2 is FQNEAQ (reference sequence). The CDR3 runs to 14 residues. For the CDR3, the DNA is TGTGCCAGCAGCTTAGTACGTACGGGCTATGGCTACACCTTC. This sequence encodes CASSLVRTGYGYTF.

The chain couples TRBV2 to TRBJ1-4, with D unclear. The germline gives CDR1 SNHLY, CDR2 FYNNEI. Trimming shortened V by 4 bases and J by 10 bases, and 10 bases separated the two germline ends. The CDR3 is 12 residues long. The chain's CDR3 is CASSGGLGKLFF. The CDR3 bases are TGTGCCAGCAGTGGTGGGCTGGGAAAACTGTTTTTT.

The chain recombines TRBV6-5 with TRBJ2-1; D gene uncertain. The length of the CDR3 is 14 residues. Trimming left V 7 bases short and J 4 bases short, with 14 bases between. The V gene's germline CDR1 is MNHEY and CDR2 SVGAGI. The CDR3 bases are TGTGCCAGCACGAGGCTTGGGGAATACAATGAGCAGTTCTTC. It specifies CASTRLGEYNEQFF.